The T cell receptor beta chain under discussion was sequenced for a study of T cell responses to AZD1222 COVID-19 vaccine. General study points: Baseline serology detected seropositivity in only a handful of AZD1222 recipients.

About this clone: Its antigen is as yet unknown.

The table came from immunoSEQ multiplex PCR; TCRdb's copy has only in-frame clones and leaves some out. The table lists more than 110,000 clones, roughly nine tenths of them singletons. The CDR3 runs to 13 residues. Germline V gene lookup returns CDR1 SGHAT and CDR2 FQDESV (reference sequence). Trimming stripped 3 bases from V and 4 bases from J, with 8 bases between. The receptor was derived from an adult in good health. The sequencing used peripheral blood, collected on day 0 of AZD1222 vaccination. The chain recombines TRBV11-1 with TRBJ2-3; D call uncertain. CDR3 in DNA: TGTGCCAGCAGCTTGGTCGTGGCAGATACGCAGTATTTT. Its translation: CASSLVVADTQYF.